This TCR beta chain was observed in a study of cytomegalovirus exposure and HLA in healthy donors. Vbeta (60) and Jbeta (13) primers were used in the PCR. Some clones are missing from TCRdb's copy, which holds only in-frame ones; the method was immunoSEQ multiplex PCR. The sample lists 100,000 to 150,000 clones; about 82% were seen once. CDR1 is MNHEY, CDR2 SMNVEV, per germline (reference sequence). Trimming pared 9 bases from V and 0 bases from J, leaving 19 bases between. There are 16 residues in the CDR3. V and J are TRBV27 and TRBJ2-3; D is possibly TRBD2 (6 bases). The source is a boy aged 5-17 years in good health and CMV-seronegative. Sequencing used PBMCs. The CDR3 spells CASRLRGVSSTDTQYF. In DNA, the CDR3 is TGTGCCAGTAGGCTCCGCGGGGTATCTAGCACAGATACGCAGTATTTT.